The rows below give T cell receptor beta chains drawn from one sample of a study of blood T cell repertoires in COVID-19. Repertoires were generated with immunoSEQ multiplex PCR, while TCRdb's copy carries only in-frame clones and drops some. The table includes about 180,000 clones, roughly 87% detected once. Sequencing used peripheral blood. The source of these receptors is a woman in her sixties or seventies with COVID-19, enrolled during active disease. CDR3s include the opening cysteine and the closing phenylalanine or tryptophan. The D gene is left open where the match is weak. Clone size is not always given. Where it is, it says once, few, many or a class for expanded clones.

v_gene: TRBV3-1/TRBV3-2
abundance: NA
j_gene: TRBJ1-1
d_gene: NA
CDR3aa: CASRLSDRNTEAFF
CDR3nt: TGTGCCAGCAGACTATCCGACCGGAACACTGAAGCTTTCTTT

v_gene: TRBV28
abundance: once
j_gene: TRBJ2-4
d_gene: NA
CDR3aa: CASSLRQESYKNIQYF
CDR3nt: TGTGCCAGCAGTTTAAGACAGGAATCCTACAAAAACATTCAGTACTTC

v_gene: TRBV7-2
abundance: NA
j_gene: TRBJ1-2
d_gene: TRBD1
CDR3aa: CASSLGGQGNYGYTF
CDR3nt: TGTGCCAGCAGCTTAGGAGGACAGGGTAACTATGGCTACACCTTC

v_gene: TRBV19
abundance: NA
j_gene: TRBJ2-7
d_gene: TRBD1
CDR3aa: CASSTPGTAYEQYF
CDR3nt: TGTGCCAGTAGTACCCCCGGGACAGCCTACGAGCAGTACTTC

v_gene: TRBV11-3
abundance: few
j_gene: TRBJ2-1
d_gene: TRBD2
CDR3aa: CASSLETSGSDEQFF
CDR3nt: TGTGCCAGCAGCTTAGAAACTAGCGGGAGCGATGAGCAGTTCTTC

v_gene: TRBV3-1/TRBV3-2
abundance: once
j_gene: TRBJ2-4
d_gene: TRBD1
CDR3aa: CASRDRDGINIQYF
CDR3nt: TGTGCCAGCAGGGACAGGGATGGGATAAACATTCAGTACTTC

v_gene: TRBV12-3/TRBV12-4
abundance: NA
j_gene: TRBJ2-1
d_gene: NA
CDR3aa: CASSYPRHNEQFF
CDR3nt: TGTGCCAGCAGTTATCCGCGGCACAATGAGCAGTTCTTC

v_gene: TRBV6-5
abundance: NA
j_gene: TRBJ1-5
d_gene: TRBD1
CDR3aa: CASRGTGNQPQHF
CDR3nt: TGTGCCAGCAGGGGGACAGGGAATCAGCCCCAGCATTTT

v_gene: TRBV29-1
abundance: once
j_gene: TRBJ2-5
d_gene: TRBD1
CDR3aa: CSVEAGTGLGETQYF
CDR3nt: TGCAGCGTTGAAGCCGGGACAGGGCTGGGAGAGACCCAGTACTTC

v_gene: TRBV6-2/TRBV6-3
abundance: NA
j_gene: TRBJ1-1
d_gene: TRBD1
CDR3aa: CASSNTGDTEAFF
CDR3nt: TGTGCCAGCAGCAATACAGGGGACACTGAAGCTTTCTTT

v_gene: TRBV6-6
abundance: once
j_gene: TRBJ2-7
d_gene: TRBD2
CDR3aa: CASRPAGGLYEQYF
CDR3nt: TGTGCCAGCAGGCCGGCGGGAGGCCTCTACGAGCAGTACTTC

v_gene: TRBV29-1
abundance: NA
j_gene: TRBJ1-5
d_gene: NA
CDR3aa: CSVESGFGQPQHF
CDR3nt: TGCAGCGTTGAATCAGGGTTCGGGCAGCCCCAGCATTTT

v_gene: TRBV18
abundance: NA
j_gene: TRBJ2-7
d_gene: NA
CDR3aa: CASSQVPGTYEQYF
CDR3nt: TGTGCCAGCTCCCAAGTCCCAGGCACCTACGAGCAGTACTTC

v_gene: TRBV6-5
abundance: few
j_gene: TRBJ2-1
d_gene: TRBD2
CDR3aa: CASSYVSSGANNEQFF
CDR3nt: TGTGCCAGCAGTTACGTTTCTAGCGGGGCTAACAATGAGCAGTTCTTC

v_gene: TRBV3-1/TRBV3-2
abundance: once
j_gene: TRBJ1-5
d_gene: NA
CDR3aa: CASSQDRFQPQHF
CDR3nt: TGTGCCAGCAGCCAAGACCGGTTTCAGCCCCAGCATTTT

v_gene: TRBV6-6
abundance: NA
j_gene: TRBJ1-5
d_gene: NA
CDR3aa: CASRIRQDNQPQHF
CDR3nt: TGTGCCAGCAGAATAAGACAGGACAATCAGCCCCAGCATTTT

v_gene: TRBV5-1
abundance: NA
j_gene: TRBJ2-5
d_gene: NA
CDR3aa: CASSLPSETQYF
CDR3nt: TGCGCCAGCAGCTTGCCCTCGGAGACCCAGTACTTC

v_gene: TRBV19
abundance: NA
j_gene: TRBJ1-1
d_gene: NA
CDR3aa: CASKRQLNTEAFF
CDR3nt: TGTGCCAGCAAACGACAGCTGAACACTGAAGCTTTCTTT

v_gene: TRBV24-1
abundance: once
j_gene: TRBJ2-5
d_gene: NA
CDR3aa: CATSGNEPTSAQYF
CDR3nt: TGTGCCACCAGTGGGAACGAACCGACTTCGGCCCAGTACTTC

v_gene: TRBV4-3
abundance: NA
j_gene: TRBJ2-2
d_gene: TRBD2
CDR3aa: CASSQEGSGRATGELFF
CDR3nt: TGCGCCAGCAGCCAAGAAGGTAGCGGGAGAGCCACCGGGGAGCTGTTTTTT

v_gene: TRBV18
abundance: NA
j_gene: TRBJ1-2
d_gene: NA
CDR3aa: CASSLERGFYGYTF
CDR3nt: TGTGCCAGCTCACTTGAGAGAGGGTTCTATGGCTACACCTTC

v_gene: TRBV19
abundance: NA
j_gene: TRBJ1-2
d_gene: TRBD1
CDR3aa: CASSKQGAYGYTF
CDR3nt: TGTGCCAGTAGTAAACAGGGGGCTTATGGCTACACCTTC

v_gene: TRBV30
abundance: NA
j_gene: TRBJ1-5
d_gene: NA
CDR3aa: CAWSAQVNSNQPQHF
CDR3nt: TGTGCCTGGAGTGCACAGGTGAATAGCAATCAGCCCCAGCATTTT

v_gene: TRBV5-5
abundance: NA
j_gene: TRBJ1-3
d_gene: NA
CDR3aa: CASSLGSTSGNTIYF
CDR3nt: TGTGCCAGCAGCTTAGGGAGTACCTCTGGAAACACCATATATTTT